Listed below are T cell receptor beta chains from one sample, sequenced in a study of blood T cell repertoires in COVID-19. TCRdb's copy holds only in-frame clones and misses some; the assay was immunoSEQ multiplex PCR. The data show tens of thousands of clones, around 91% seen once. The specimen sequenced was peripheral blood. The receptors were sampled from a man between 70 and 80 years old with acute or convalescent COVID-19. The CDR3 runs from the conserved cysteine through the conserved F or W. Fields, in order: J gene, V gene, D gene, clone size, CDR3 DNA, CDR3 protein. A D gene is named only where the DNA matches it firmly. Expanded clones get a size class; other rows say once, few or many, or leave the size out.

j_gene: TRBJ2-1
v_gene: TRBV7-2
d_gene: -
abundance: -
CDR3nt: TGTGCCAGCAGCTTATTCCGGAGCTCCTACAATGAGCAGTTCTTC
CDR3aa: CASSLFRSSYNEQFF

j_gene: TRBJ2-7
v_gene: TRBV19
d_gene: -
abundance: -
CDR3nt: TGTGCCAGTAGTATACCGGCAGGCTATAACGAGCAGTACTTC
CDR3aa: CASSIPAGYNEQYF

j_gene: TRBJ2-3
v_gene: TRBV3-1/TRBV3-2
d_gene: TRBD1
abundance: -
CDR3nt: TGTGCCAGCAGCCAAGCAGGGGGTTCTGCGCAGTATTTT
CDR3aa: CASSQAGGSAQYF

j_gene: TRBJ1-1
v_gene: TRBV9
d_gene: -
abundance: -
CDR3nt: TGTGCCAGCAGCTTCCGACCTGTGGGGAGCACTGAAGCTTTCTTT
CDR3aa: CASSFRPVGSTEAFF

j_gene: TRBJ2-1
v_gene: TRBV19
d_gene: -
abundance: -
CDR3nt: TGTGCCAGTAGTAACGGGATCTCCTACAATGAGCAGTTCTTC
CDR3aa: CASSNGISYNEQFF

j_gene: TRBJ1-5
v_gene: TRBV3-1/TRBV3-2
d_gene: -
abundance: -
CDR3nt: TGTGCCAGCAGCCCAGCGTCCGAGAATCAGCCCCAGCATTTT
CDR3aa: CASSPASENQPQHF

j_gene: TRBJ2-1
v_gene: TRBV5-1
d_gene: -
abundance: -
CDR3nt: TGCGCCAGCAGCACCGGAGGGGGGGACTACAATGAGCAGTTCTTC
CDR3aa: CASSTGGGDYNEQFF

j_gene: TRBJ2-1
v_gene: TRBV9
d_gene: TRBD1
abundance: -
CDR3nt: TGTGCCAGCAGCGTAGGGGGACAGTACAATGAGCAGTTCTTC
CDR3aa: CASSVGGQYNEQFF

j_gene: TRBJ1-2
v_gene: TRBV29-1
d_gene: -
abundance: few
CDR3nt: TGCAGCGTGAAGCTGCAGGGTGATGGCTACACCTTC
CDR3aa: CSVKLQGDGYTF

j_gene: TRBJ1-6
v_gene: TRBV5-8
d_gene: -
abundance: -
CDR3nt: TGTGCCAGCAGCCAAACTCGACAGAATAATTCACCCCTCCACTTT
CDR3aa: CASSQTRQNNSPLHF

j_gene: TRBJ1-1
v_gene: TRBV18
d_gene: TRBD1
abundance: -
CDR3nt: TGTGCCAGCTCACCACAGGGCGCAGGGGGCACTGAAGCTTTCTTT
CDR3aa: CASSPQGAGGTEAFF

j_gene: TRBJ2-7
v_gene: TRBV28
d_gene: TRBD2
abundance: few
CDR3nt: TGTGCCAGCTGCAAGTTAGCGGGACTCTACGAGCAGTACTTC
CDR3aa: CASCKLAGLYEQYF

j_gene: TRBJ2-5
v_gene: TRBV7-2
d_gene: -
abundance: -
CDR3nt: TGTGCCAGCAGGTCGACACTTCAAGAGACCCAGTACTTC
CDR3aa: CASRSTLQETQYF

j_gene: TRBJ1-5
v_gene: TRBV20-1
d_gene: -
abundance: -
CDR3nt: TGCAGTGCTAGTCCAGGATATAGCAATCAGCCCCAGCATTTT
CDR3aa: CSASPGYSNQPQHF

j_gene: TRBJ1-3
v_gene: TRBV6-5
d_gene: -
abundance: -
CDR3nt: TGTGCCAGCAGTTACGGCAGGGCGAGCTCTGGAAACACCATATATTTT
CDR3aa: CASSYGRASSGNTIYF

j_gene: TRBJ1-6
v_gene: TRBV28
d_gene: -
abundance: -
CDR3nt: TGTGCCAGCACGACAGTATTGAATTCACCCCTCCACTTT
CDR3aa: CASTTVLNSPLHF

j_gene: TRBJ2-7
v_gene: TRBV5-1
d_gene: TRBD1
abundance: -
CDR3nt: TGCGCCAGCAGTTCCGATGGACAGGGGTTGAACGAGCAGTACTTC
CDR3aa: CASSSDGQGLNEQYF

j_gene: TRBJ2-7
v_gene: TRBV6-6
d_gene: TRBD1
abundance: -
CDR3nt: TGTGCCAGCAGCGACAGGGACAGCTCCTACGAGCAGTACTTC
CDR3aa: CASSDRDSSYEQYF

j_gene: TRBJ1-6
v_gene: TRBV15
d_gene: TRBD1
abundance: -
CDR3nt: TGTGCCATCGGACAGGGAAGGACCTATAATTCACCCCTCCACTTT
CDR3aa: CAIGQGRTYNSPLHF

j_gene: TRBJ1-5
v_gene: TRBV19
d_gene: -
abundance: -
CDR3nt: TGTGCCAGTAGTATATCGTGGGGCTATCAGCCCCAGCATTTT
CDR3aa: CASSISWGYQPQHF

j_gene: TRBJ2-3
v_gene: TRBV12-5
d_gene: TRBD2
abundance: -
CDR3nt: TGTGCTGGTGTCCCCCCGGGGGGTCTTCCGGGCCAGACTAGCACAGATACGCAGTATTTT
CDR3aa: CAGVPPGGLPGQTSTDTQYF

j_gene: TRBJ2-7
v_gene: TRBV7-8
d_gene: -
abundance: -
CDR3nt: TGTGCCAGCAGCTTATACAGGGAAGGCGAGCAGTACTTC
CDR3aa: CASSLYREGEQYF

j_gene: TRBJ1-5
v_gene: TRBV2
d_gene: TRBD1
abundance: -
CDR3nt: TGTGCCAGCAGTGAGCTGGGACAGGGCAATCAGCCCCAGCATTTT
CDR3aa: CASSELGQGNQPQHF

j_gene: TRBJ2-2
v_gene: TRBV27
d_gene: -
abundance: -
CDR3nt: TGTGCCAGCAGTTTACTCTCTGGGGGCGGTATTTCCGGGGAGCTGTTTTTT
CDR3aa: CASSLLSGGGISGELFF

j_gene: TRBJ2-7
v_gene: TRBV7-2
d_gene: TRBD2
abundance: -
CDR3nt: TGTGCCAGCAGCTTCAGGAGCGGGGGAAACTACGAGCAGTACTTC
CDR3aa: CASSFRSGGNYEQYF

j_gene: TRBJ2-4
v_gene: TRBV27
d_gene: -
abundance: once
CDR3nt: TGTGCCAGCAGTTTACAGGGGGGAGCCAAAAACATTCAGTACTTC
CDR3aa: CASSLQGGAKNIQYF

j_gene: TRBJ1-5
v_gene: TRBV21-1
d_gene: -
abundance: few
CDR3nt: TGTGCCAGCAGCGAGACAGGGTCTAATCAGCCCCAGCATTTT
CDR3aa: CASSETGSNQPQHF

j_gene: TRBJ1-6
v_gene: TRBV19
d_gene: TRBD1
abundance: -
CDR3nt: TGTGCCAGTAGTGTCGGACAGGGATTCTCACCCCTCCACTTT
CDR3aa: CASSVGQGFSPLHF

j_gene: TRBJ2-3
v_gene: TRBV24-1
d_gene: TRBD1
abundance: -
CDR3nt: TGTGCCACCAGTGATCGGGCAGGGGGAAATACGCAGTATTTT
CDR3aa: CATSDRAGGNTQYF

j_gene: TRBJ2-7
v_gene: TRBV28
d_gene: TRBD2
abundance: -
CDR3nt: TGTGCCAGCAGTCTCGCTAGCGGAGGCTACGAGCAGTACTTC
CDR3aa: CASSLASGGYEQYF

j_gene: TRBJ1-5
v_gene: TRBV19
d_gene: TRBD1
abundance: few
CDR3nt: TGTGCCAGTAGTATAGATCAGGGACAGGCCGGCGGCAATCAGCCCCAGCATTTT
CDR3aa: CASSIDQGQAGGNQPQHF

j_gene: TRBJ2-3
v_gene: TRBV5-4
d_gene: TRBD2
abundance: -
CDR3nt: TGTGCCAGCAGCTCTAGCGGGAGTTCAGATACGCAGTATTTT
CDR3aa: CASSSSGSSDTQYF

j_gene: TRBJ2-7
v_gene: TRBV11-1
d_gene: TRBD2
abundance: -
CDR3nt: TGTGCCAGCAGCCCCCCGGGAGGAGGCCGGGGGGAGCAGTACTTC
CDR3aa: CASSPPGGGRGEQYF

j_gene: TRBJ2-6
v_gene: TRBV2
d_gene: -
abundance: -
CDR3nt: TGTGCCAGCAGTACCCTCGGGTCTGGGGCCAACGTCCTGACTTTC
CDR3aa: CASSTLGSGANVLTF

j_gene: TRBJ2-7
v_gene: TRBV7-2
d_gene: -
abundance: -
CDR3nt: TGTGCCAGCAGATATATGGCCTCCTACGAGCAGTACTTC
CDR3aa: CASRYMASYEQYF

j_gene: TRBJ1-5
v_gene: TRBV4-1
d_gene: TRBD1
abundance: -
CDR3nt: TGCGCCAGCAGCCAAGCGGGGACAGGCAATCAGCCCCAGCATTTT
CDR3aa: CASSQAGTGNQPQHF

j_gene: TRBJ1-1
v_gene: TRBV7-2
d_gene: -
abundance: -
CDR3nt: TGTGCCAGCACCTTGAGGGTTCGACGTACTGAAGCTTTCTTT
CDR3aa: CASTLRVRRTEAFF

j_gene: TRBJ2-1
v_gene: TRBV5-1
d_gene: -
abundance: -
CDR3nt: TGCGCCAGCAGCCTAAGTAGGGGCAGGGATGAGCAGTTCTTC
CDR3aa: CASSLSRGRDEQFF

j_gene: TRBJ2-5
v_gene: TRBV7-6
d_gene: -
abundance: once
CDR3nt: TGTGCCAGCACCACCGGCGGGCCTCAAGAGACCCAGTACTTC
CDR3aa: CASTTGGPQETQYF

j_gene: TRBJ2-7
v_gene: TRBV15
d_gene: -
abundance: -
CDR3nt: TGTGCCACCAGCAGAGATTCCAGGGTGGAACACGAGCAGTACTTC
CDR3aa: CATSRDSRVEHEQYF

j_gene: TRBJ1-5
v_gene: TRBV6-6
d_gene: TRBD1
abundance: -
CDR3nt: TGTGCCAGCAGTTACCGAGGACAGGGCTCTCAGCCCCAGCATTTT
CDR3aa: CASSYRGQGSQPQHF

j_gene: TRBJ1-3
v_gene: TRBV3-1/TRBV3-2
d_gene: -
abundance: -
CDR3nt: TGTGCCAGCAGCCCCGACAGTGTCCTACTCTCTGGAAACACCATATATTTT
CDR3aa: CASSPDSVLLSGNTIYF

j_gene: TRBJ2-2
v_gene: TRBV4-1
d_gene: -
abundance: -
CDR3nt: TGCGCCAGCAGCCAAGAGGATGTCAGGGCCCCGAACACCGGGGAGCTGTTTTTT
CDR3aa: CASSQEDVRAPNTGELFF

j_gene: TRBJ2-3
v_gene: TRBV6-2/TRBV6-3
d_gene: TRBD2
abundance: -
CDR3nt: TGTGCCAGCAGTACGAAGCGGGAATTATTCACAGATACGCAGTATTTT
CDR3aa: CASSTKRELFTDTQYF

j_gene: TRBJ1-3
v_gene: TRBV6-6
d_gene: -
abundance: -
CDR3nt: TGTGCCAGCAGTTACCCAGCTGGAAACACCATATATTTT
CDR3aa: CASSYPAGNTIYF

j_gene: TRBJ2-7
v_gene: TRBV28
d_gene: -
abundance: -
CDR3nt: TGTGCCAGCAGGGCTAGCTCATACGAGCAGTACTTC
CDR3aa: CASRASSYEQYF